This TCR beta chain is drawn from a study of blood T cell repertoires in COVID-19. Original processing methods: Quantification of nucleated cells was approximated via reference gene primer amplification. Sequencing used immunoSEQ multiplex PCR; TCRdb keeps in-frame clones, though not all of them. V and J calls and clone size come straight from that table; D and trimming were deduced from the DNA. The top ten hold just over 4% of the sample, which has about 110,000 clones, approximately 80% seen once. This TCR was recovered from a woman aged 65 to 85 with acute or convalescent COVID-19. Sequencing was done on a sample of peripheral blood.

The CDR3 DNA sequence: TGTGCCAGCAGCTTGGAACAGAGCAATCAGCCCCAGCATTTT. As protein: CASSLEQSNQPQHF. This chain joins TRBV5-5 and TRBJ1-5; D is unresolved. CDR3 size: 14 residues. Germline CDR1 SGHKS, CDR2 YYEKEE (reference sequence). Trimming pared 0 bases from V and 1 base from J, leaving 5 bases between.